Here is one T cell receptor beta chain with its context. The data were produced by immunoSEQ multiplex PCR, yet TCRdb's version contains in-frame clones alone and is incomplete. The top ten clones hold about 7% of a sample with 45,000 to 65,000 clones, approximately 91% of them seen once. Anyone with autoimmune disease history or systemic immunosuppression was excluded. This sample is part of a study of OX40 agonist ivuxolimab in advanced cancers. Looking at the study overall: Patients received intravenous ivuxolimab every 2 weeks at 0.01 to 10 mg/kg.

CDR1 is MNHEY and CDR2 is SMNVEV in the germline V gene (reference sequence). Trimming pared 6 bases from V and 1 base from J, leaving 18 bases between. The CDR3 spans 16 residues. V is TRBV27 and J is TRBJ2-5, with D tentatively TRBD1 (5 bases). The TCR sequence derives from an adult with an advanced solid tumor such as melanoma, head and neck, liver or kidney cancer. Sequencing was performed on CD4+ or CD8+ T cells sorted from blood, taken in a trial of the OX40 agonist ivuxolimab. CDR3 DNA sequence: TGTGCCAGCAGGCGGTCTGATCGACAGCCCCAAGAGACCCAGTACTTC. Translated: CASRRSDRQPQETQYF.